This paragraph covers one T cell receptor beta chain sequence. The data originate from a study of cytomegalovirus exposure and HLA in healthy donors. Background on the study: Roughly 180 million T cells yielded approximately 100 million unique TCR beta sequences, as an earlier analysis found.

The CDR3 has 16 residues. Germline V gene data show CDR1 as SGHAT and CDR2 as FQNNGV. V was shortened by 2 bases and J by 9 bases, with 17 bases between the two germline ends. The PCR employed 60 Vbeta primers together with 13 Jbeta primers. Assay: immunoSEQ multiplex PCR; the TCRdb copy retains only in-frame clones and omits some. This sample has around 100,000 clones; around three quarters occur once, and the top ten carry roughly 2.5%. This receptor was obtained from a man aged 50 or older in good health and CMV-seropositive. This rearrangement joins TRBV11-2 to TRBJ1-6, with a weak D call TRBD1 (6 bases). Sequencing was performed on PBMCs. DNA for the CDR3: TGTGCCAGCAGCTTACGCGGACAGACCGTTACTTCACCCCTCCACTTT. Translation: CASSLRGQTVTSPLHF.